This T cell receptor beta chain was documented in a study of cytomegalovirus exposure and HLA in healthy donors (dated by TCRdb to the late 2010s). About the study as a whole: An earlier analysis of approximately 590 of the donors reported 250 to 350 Gb of sequence data and some 120 million unique TCR beta sequences from about 180 million T cells. Approximately 310 gigabases of sequencing data and approximately 85 million unique TCR sequences were included in an early release covering around 650 HLA-typed donors. The genetic ancestry cluster associated with self-reported Caucasian donors included 80% to 90% of the roughly 400 genotyped donors. The study aimed to test whether cataloging public T cell receptors could reveal signatures of past pathogen exposure. The study used immunosequencing to profile the T cell repertoires of some 600 subjects and linked those repertoires to cytomegalovirus serostatus. Along with the approximately 700-subject first cohort, a separate validation cohort of over 90 different subjects was used. High-throughput TCR immunosequencing, statistical association of individual TCRs with disease status, and machine learning were combined to predict cytomegalovirus infection status. To study patterns of TCR occurrence, a later analysis re-analyzed previously published TCR beta repertoires from 500 to 850 donors and added high-resolution HLA genotyping. Rather than using new phenotypic data, the later analysis identified candidate immune exposures from TCR beta sequences and from how often those sequences occurred across donors. To decide whether each TCR beta V gene segment behaved as functional or pseudogenic, an earlier analysis of 587 of the donors relied on high-throughput TCR beta sequencing. Alongside the repertoire data, information on donor age, sex, ethnicity and CMV serostatus was compiled. A later genetic analysis used genome-wide SNP genotypes for about three fifths of the roughly 700 donors, treating that subset as a discovery cohort. All discovery cohort repertoires had been generated on a single sequencing platform. Both class I and class II loci were covered by HLA typing, at four-digit resolution. Typing coverage varied by locus: roughly 629-630 donors for A, B, C, DRB1 and DQB1; roughly 520 for DQA1; nearly 610 for DPA1; roughly 450 for DPB1. Roughly 5 DR-DQ haplotypes were handled as single units for association and clustering, since linkage in the cohort was strong. Among some 410 genotyped donors of the cohort, an average of about 240,000 unique TCR beta nucleotide sequences was sequenced per donor, of which 15% to 20% were non-productive. Overall study results and their limits: In a later genetic analysis, a missense DCLRE1C variant was associated with V-gene and J-gene trimming of TCR beta chains, and the association was replicated in an independent cohort. While some public TCRs were present in many individuals, most TCR sequences turned up only very rarely across donors. Compared with equally common non-associated chains, HLA-associated TCR beta chains in a later analysis were more clonally expanded and had lower generation probabilities. In a later analysis, most CMV-associated TCR beta chains were found to appear HLA-restricted, with HLA associations seemingly driven largely by CMV exposure. The classifier was reported to diagnose cytomegalovirus status with high specificity and sensitivity in both the original cohort and the validation cohort. A few of the identified cytomegalovirus-associated TCR beta chains were confirmed in vitro to be specific for cytomegalovirus antigens. Because counts were too low, approximately 18 rarely observed V segments, including chromosome 9 orphons, were excluded from the earlier analysis of 587 of the donors. A total of around 150 TCR beta chains were listed by the study as associated with cytomegalovirus. Linkage disequilibrium might explain the correlated functional status among segregating V segments, but an unknown experimental factor could not be ruled out. According to a later genetic analysis, donors in an Asian-associated ancestry cluster had fewer N-insertions in productive TCRs than the approximately 630-donor mean. A further reported finding was that TCR beta sequences accurately predicted the HLA-A and HLA-B alleles for most subjects in the first cohort. A cluster of highly shared sequence variants was judged likely to be a technical artifact of the sequencing pipeline. An earlier analysis of 587 of the donors showed that most TCR beta V segments appeared in productive rearrangements either about 87% or about 30% of the time, which broadly matched IMGT annotations. This cohort had only TCR beta chains sequenced, and the lack of alpha or paired-chain data limited which features could be detected. The authors suggested that the approach could potentially be extended to other disease states and immunological phenotypes. Several of the top co-occurrence clusters appeared to be linked to parvovirus B19, influenza, CMV and Epstein-Barr virus, according to a later analysis. Because the 87-base-pair reads could not distinguish some IMGT-functional V segments, including TRBV6-2 and TRBV6-3, those segments were excluded. Because HLA typing was missing for some donors at each locus, association tests included only the typed subset. The presence/absence analyses assumed that sequencing depth was roughly uniform across donors, and that assumption may not be true. Strong co-occurrence of HLA alleles, especially DR and DQ, made assigning TCR associations to individual alleles difficult. According to a later analysis, TCR association rates differed among HLA loci, with DRB1 alleles showing the most associated TCRs and HLA-C alleles showing the fewest. Specific HLA alleles were associated with roughly 16,000 TCR beta sequences at a false discovery rate of 0.05 in a later analysis. The only immune exposure information available for the cohort was CMV serostatus.

In total, fewer than 750 healthy bone marrow donors made up the cohort. All cohort members were sampled while nominally healthy, although unrecorded immune exposures were likely present. The donor was CMV seronegative and belonged to the group of several hundred seronegative cohort members. Every donor gave a peripheral blood sample, and the peripheral blood mononuclear cells from that sample were used for TCR beta sequencing. The Qiagen DNeasy Blood Extraction Kit was used to extract genomic DNA from the blood cell samples. Concerning this clone: There is no known antigen for this receptor. The record has no base qualities; no much larger clone is one base away.

The CDR3 runs 14 amino acids, cysteine and phenylalanine included. Only the CDR3 DNA is retained, 42 bases long and in frame from the first base. Between the V and J ends, shortened by 4 bases and 3 bases respectively, the junction contains 11 bases. The germline V gene supplies CDR1 SGDLS and CDR2 YYNGEE. The library was generated by the immunoSEQ multiplex PCR assay. A mixture of 60 forward primers for TCR Vbeta segments and 13 reverse primers for TCR Jbeta segments was used in the multiplex PCR. The CDR3 region of rearranged TCR beta genes was amplified from genomic DNA with a multiplex PCR assay. Amplified TCR beta libraries were sequenced as 87-base-pair reads on the Illumina HiSeq System. The original methods were these. A later analysis counted 65 million to 90 million unique TCR beta chains across the approximately 700 repertoires, and 10 million to 11 million of these chains were shared by at least two donors. Raw reads were error-corrected and collapsed into unique sequences by a nearest-neighbor algorithm in which closely related sequences were merged to remove PCR and sequencing errors. To assign V, D and J gene segments, CDR3 sequences were aligned to IMGT reference sequences. For a sequence to be retained, a match of at least six nucleotides to both a V gene segment and a J gene segment was required. Rearrangements were classified as productive when the CDR3 lacked stop codons and remained in frame with V and J, and all other rearrangements were classified as non-productive. CDR3 was defined according to IMGT convention as the region running from the second conserved V-encoded cysteine to the conserved J-encoded phenylalanine. The earlier analysis of about 570 of the donors excluded any sequence lacking an unambiguous match to a single V gene segment. An earlier analysis of about 600 of the donors called V segments functional above 56.7% productive rearrangements and segregating when the between-donor standard deviation exceeded 5%. A statistical classification framework was developed to diagnose cytomegalovirus status using the catalog of TCR beta chain sequences. In a later analysis, TCR nucleotide sequences were compared against IMGT/GENE-DB human TR gene sequences so that V and J genes could be assigned. In a later analysis, CDR3 sequences and most-parsimonious VDJ recombination scenarios were assigned using the TCRdist pipeline. In a later analysis, every TCR beta chain was defined by the combination of its CDR3 amino acid sequence and its V-gene family, and reads without a unique V-gene family were dropped. As a way to deal with suspected cross-contamination and a sequencing artifact, a later analysis dropped approximately 590 nucleotide sequences that were highly shared and had low generation probability. For each public chain, a later analysis derived a clonal expansion index from normalized ranks of inferred template counts within each repertoire. In a later analysis, generation probabilities were computed with a VDJ recombination model fitted to out-of-frame rearrangements, and the resulting probabilities were checked against IGoR. In a later analysis, hypergeometric tests were used to score TCR-TCR, TCR-HLA and TCR-CMV co-occurrence, with a repertoire-size bias correction applied to TCR pairs. In a later analysis, false discovery rates were estimated by permuting HLA or CMV assignments 20 times. In a later analysis, co-occurring TCRs were grouped using DBSCAN, and TCRdist sequence similarity was added for clustering within HLA-allele-positive subsets. Repertoires with fewer than 30,000 or more than 120,000 public chains, plus five repertoires with anomalous nucleotide sharing, were excluded from co-occurrence clustering. In its TCRdb copy, this immuneACCESS table keeps in-frame sequences only and misses some clones. Where compared with another copy, unresolved V genes explain less than half of these, and the others have no known cause. The DNA was the basis for D and trimming; V, J and clone size are from that table. This sample holds around 170,000 clones; around four fifths were observed only once. The ten largest clones capture roughly 2% of the sample.

This TCR was sampled from a woman in her thirties in good health and CMV-seronegative. Input material: PBMCs. This chain is built from TRBV9 and TRBJ1-3; possibly the D gene is TRBD1, per 5 matching bases. The CDR3 has the sequence CASSSGGIGNTIYF. The DNA reads as follows: TGTGCCAGCAGCTCCGGGGGTATTGGAAACACCATATATTTT.